This record covers a single TCR beta chain. This specimen comes from a study of regulatory T cells in long-lasting Graves disease. According to the study, TCR beta libraries were built with iRepertoire HTBI primers and CDR3-region Arm-PCR. TCRdb called the multiplex PCR reads again in MiXCR, with one record for every CDR3 protein. The sample includes 350,000 to 450,000 distinct CDR3 sequences, around 15% of them seen just once. Time point defined: newly diagnosed GD, antithyroid drugs for less than 3 months. RNA extracted from PBMCs served as the sequencing template. Trimming shortened V by 2 bases and J by 6 bases, and 17 bases separated the two germline ends. Germline values: CDR1 MNHEY, CDR2 SVGEGT. This CDR3 region has 16 residues. These data were also reused for a study on T cells in Graves' hyperthyroidism and ophthalmopathy.

This sequence was found in a middle-aged man with Graves disease. V gene TRBV6-2 or TRBV6-3 combines with J gene TRBJ1-5; D uncertain. Sequencing was performed on peripheral blood mononuclear cells (PBMCs), taken at new diagnosis, from a patient treated with antithyroid drugs. The DNA of the CDR3 is TGTGCCAGCAGTTACGGGCCCCCGCTCTCTCCTCAGCCCCAGCATTTT. Translation gives CASSYGPPLSPQPQHF.